One and the same sample provided the 23 T cell receptor beta chains below, sequenced in a study of T cells in Graves' hyperthyroidism and ophthalmopathy. What was amplified from RNA transcripts were TCR beta CDR3 regions. HTBI primers were the set used in a first-round RT-PCR of the TCR CDR3. TCRdb ran MiXCR on the multiplex PCR reads and lists one entry per CDR3 protein. In the table there are fewer than 500,000 distinct CDR3 sequences, approximately 13% of which are singletons. The sample was blood. All receptors come from a man aged 25-45 years with Graves' hyperthyroidism that later progressed to Graves' ophthalmopathy.

This clonotype was seen at least ten times. This chain uses TRBV12-3 or TRBV12-4 with TRBJ1-3; perhaps TRBD1 as D (6 bases). Trimming stripped 3 bases from V and 3 bases from J, with 12 bases between. This CDR3 spans 15 amino acids. CDR3 residues: CASSFSGAGGNTIYF. As DNA, the CDR3 is TGTGCCAGCAGTTTTTCAGGGGCCGGTGGAAACACCATATATTTT.

The chain uses TRBV13 and TRBJ1-2; 8 nucleotides align to TRBD1. V was clipped by 5 bases and J by 0 bases; unmatched bases: 11. Per germline, CDR1 PRHDT and CDR2 FYEKMQ (reference sequence). The CDR3 has 17 residues. The CDR3 protein is CASSLRDRPRTNYGYTF. CDR3 DNA sequence: TGTGCCAGCAGCCTAAGGGACAGGCCCCGCACTAACTATGGCTACACCTTC.

This clonotype was seen at least ten times. The chain is built from TRBV28 and TRBJ2-2; 7 bases align to TRBD1. This CDR3 has 14 amino acids. The V gene's germline CDR1 is MDHEN and CDR2 SYDVKM. Trimming removed 7 bases from V and 2 bases from J; junction bases left unmatched: 4. Here the CDR3 reads CASKGQDNTGELFF. CDR3 nucleotides: TGTGCCAGCAAAGGACAGGACAACACCGGGGAGCTGTTTTTT. Supplemented by reference TRBV28 and TRBJ2-2, the full variable domain reads DVKVTQSSRYLVKRTGEKVFLECVQDMDHENMFWYRQDPGLGLRLIYFSYDVKMKEKGDIPEGYSVSREKKERFSLILESASTNQTSMYLCASKGQDNTGELFFGEGSRLTVL.

This clonotype was recorded many times. The genes are TRBV20-1 and TRBJ1-5; D is perhaps TRBD1 (6 bases). Trimming cost V 4 bases and J 2 bases, with 18 bases left between them. This CDR3 has 16 residues. Germline CDR1 is DFQATT and CDR2 is SNEGSKA (reference sequence). The CDR3: CSANAIAGDRNQPQHF. The DNA of the CDR3 is TGCAGTGCTAATGCTATAGCAGGGGACCGCAATCAGCCCCAGCATTTT.

This clonotype has a handful of counts. This chain uses TRBV5-1 with TRBJ1-6; no firm D call. The CDR3 is made up of 15 amino acids. V was cut by 0 bases and J by 10 bases, with 14 bases left in between. The V gene's germline CDR1 is SGHRS and CDR2 YFSETQ. CDR3 protein: CASSLEVPVPSPLHF. The CDR3 DNA reads as TGCGCCAGCAGCTTGGAGGTCCCGGTGCCGTCACCCCTCCACTTT.

This clonotype occurred a few times. The V call is TRBV10-3, the J call TRBJ1-1, with D perhaps matching TRBD1 (5 bases). Trimming removed 3 bases at V and 10 bases at J, with 15 bases between. Germline assignment: CDR1 ENHRY and CDR2 SYGVKD. The CDR3 is made up of 13 amino acids. CDR3 region: CAISDGKGLRAFF. The CDR3 nucleotides are TGTGCCATCAGTGATGGGAAGGGGCTTCGAGCTTTCTTT.

The chain uses TRBV28 and TRBJ2-2, with D possibly TRBD2 on 6 matching bases. Between the trimmed V and J ends, which lost 5 bases and 3 bases, there was a span of 16 bases. CDR3 length: 16 residues. Looked up from germline, CDR1 is MDHEN and CDR2 is SYDVKM. CDR3: CASSHSWGDDTGELFF. As DNA, the CDR3 is TGTGCCAGCAGTCACTCGTGGGGGGACGACACCGGGGAGCTGTTTTTT.

The rearrangement uses TRBV12-3 or TRBV12-4 and TRBJ1-6; 8 bases line up with TRBD1. V lost 4 bases to trimming and J lost 14 bases; unmatched junction nucleotides: 13. This CDR3 region has 15 residues. The CDR3 here is CASSSFDRGRFSLHF. CDR3 coding DNA: TGTGCCAGCAGTTCTTTCGACAGGGGCCGTTTTTCCCTCCACTTT.

V gene TRBV29-1 combines with J gene TRBJ2-7, with TRBD1 as a possible D gene (5 bases). The CDR3 runs 13 residues. CDR1 and CDR2 from the germline V gene are SQVTM and ANQGSEA. The V end lost 7 bases, the J end lost 5 bases, and 18 bases lay between the germline ends. Written as DNA, the CDR3 is TGCAGCGGTCTGGGGCTCAATCGGCACGAGCAGTACTTC. Residues: CSGLGLNRHEQYF.

This clonotype was counted many times. The chain couples TRBV11-2 to TRBJ1-1; D remains ambiguous. CDR1 SGHAT and CDR2 FQNNGV come from the germline V gene. There are 15 residues in the CDR3. Trimming left V 5 bases short and J 0 bases short, with 13 bases between. The CDR3 loop reads CASSLHGRMNTEAFF. The CDR3 DNA reads as TGTGCCAGCAGCCTCCACGGCAGGATGAACACTGAAGCTTTCTTT.

Many counts were recorded for this clonotype. This sequence joins TRBV20-1 and TRBJ1-4, with D unclear. V lost 1 base, J lost 7 bases, and 4 bases lay in between. The CDR3 contains 11 residues. CDR1 is DFQATT, CDR2 SNEGSKA, per germline (reference sequence). The CDR3 region is CSARVGEKLFF. CDR3 DNA sequence: TGCAGTGCTAGAGTGGGTGAAAAACTGTTTTTT.

CDR3 nucleotide sequence: TGCGCCAGCAGCTTGTCAGGGAGTGAGCAGTTCTTC. Encoded protein: CASSLSGSEQFF. The genes are TRBV5-1 and TRBJ2-1; D possibly matches TRBD1 or TRBD2 (5 bases each). The germline V and J ends were trimmed by 1 base and 9 bases, with 8 bases remaining between them. CDR1 and CDR2 from the germline V gene are SGHRS and YFSETQ. The CDR3 has 12 amino acids.

The chain is built from TRBV19 and TRBJ2-1, with 7 bases that match TRBD1. Germline-derived CDR1 and CDR2 are LNHDA and SQIVND (reference sequence). The V and J ends lost 5 bases and 0 bases, in that order; junction bases with no gene match: 7. The CDR3 contains 16 residues. The CDR3 loop is CASSFHTGVSYNEQFF. The CDR3, as DNA: TGTGCCAGTAGTTTTCACACAGGGGTCTCCTACAATGAGCAGTTCTTC.

This clonotype was found a few times. The J gene is TRBJ1-6, the V gene TRBV20-1; 8 nucleotides line up with TRBD1. J was trimmed by 0 bases and V by 0 bases; bases with no gene match: 1. CDR1 DFQATT and CDR2 SNEGSKA come from the germline V gene (reference sequence). The CDR3 sequence is 16 residues long. The CDR3 is CSARDGTGSYNSPLHF. Here the CDR3 DNA reads TGCAGTGCTAGAGATGGGACAGGCTCCTATAATTCACCCCTCCACTTT.

The chain recombines TRBV15 with TRBJ1-6, with D perhaps matching TRBD1 (5 bases). V lost 1 base to trimming and J lost 0 bases, with 10 bases between them. The CDR3 totals 17 residues. CDR1 LNHNV and CDR2 YYDKDF come from the germline V gene (reference sequence). This CDR3 is CATSRGTDSSYNSPLHF. CDR3 DNA sequence: TGTGCCACCAGCAGAGGAACCGACAGCTCCTATAATTCACCCCTCCACTTT.

This clonotype was picked up a small number of times. The rearrangement uses TRBV7-2 and TRBJ2-3, with TRBD2 matching 7 bases. The CDR3 is 14 residues long. Germline V gene data show CDR1 as SGHTA and CDR2 as FQGNSA. The J segment lost 6 bases and the V segment lost 5 bases, leaving 8 bases of the junction unmatched. The CDR3 protein is CASSQTGLSDTQYF. The DNA of the CDR3 is TGTGCCAGCAGCCAGACGGGACTATCGGATACGCAGTATTTT. Supplemented by reference TRBV7-2 and TRBJ2-3, the full variable domain reads GAGVSQSPSNKVTEKGKDVELRCDPISGHTALYWYRQSLGQGLEFLIYFQGNSAPDKSGLPSDRFSAERTGGSVSTLTIQRTQQEDSAVYLCASSQTGLSDTQYFGPGTRLTVL.

This clonotype was counted ten times or more. The V and J genes are TRBV28 and TRBJ1-5; D gene uncertain. CDR1 MDHEN and CDR2 SYDVKM come from the germline V gene. V gave up 3 bases and J gave up 5 bases, with 14 bases separating them. This CDR3 is 15 amino acids long. The CDR3 nucleotides are TGTGCCAGCAGTTTGCCCGGTTTTAGTTATCAGCCCCAGCATTTT. Translating it yields CASSLPGFSYQPQHF.

This clonotype has a count of ten or more. This chain links TRBV24-1 with TRBJ2-5; D call uncertain. This CDR3 has 12 residues. From germline, CDR1 is KGHDR and CDR2 SFDVKD. Trimming took off 3 bases at V and 5 bases at J, with 6 bases between the two ends. CDR3 sequence: CATSDPMETQYF. CDR3 bases: TGTGCCACCAGTGATCCCATGGAGACCCAGTACTTC.

Worth noting for this clonotype: A much larger clone is a single base away; this may be a read error. The chain joins TRBV7-9 to TRBJ2-3; 9 positions match TRBD2. Germline V gives CDR1 SEHNR, CDR2 FQNEAQ (reference sequence). This CDR3 comprises 16 residues. CDR3 residues: CASSPHSGGLGDTHYF. The CDR3 region has the DNA TGTGCCAGCAGCCCCCACAGCGGGGGGCTGGGAGATACGCATTATTTT.

This clonotype was seen at least ten times. The rearrangement uses TRBV10-1 and TRBJ2-2; D is uncertain. Between the trimmed V and J ends, which lost 4 bases and 0 bases, there was a span of 6 bases. Germline V gives CDR1 WNHNN, CDR2 SYGVQD (reference sequence). The CDR3 extends over 14 amino acids. The DNA of the CDR3 is TGCGCCAGCAGTGTAGGTCCGAACACCGGGGAGCTGTTTTTT. It specifies CASSVGPNTGELFF.

This clonotype was detected a few times. One junction end does not reproduce the germline sequence, and a read error may be involved. The chain is built from TRBV2 and TRBJ1-4; no reliable D call. Germline V gene lookup returns CDR1 SNHLY and CDR2 FYNNEI. This CDR3 region has 13 residues. The DNA for the CDR3 is TGTGCCAGCAGCCCGAGGGAGGATGAAGAACTGTTTTTT. The encoded protein is CASSPREDEELFF.

Many counts were recorded for this clonotype. The V gene is TRBV20-1, the J gene TRBJ1-1; TRBD1 agrees at 8 bases. The CDR3 loop spans 13 amino acids. J gave up 0 bases and V 5 bases, and 2 bases lay outside the gene matches. Germline CDR1 and CDR2: DFQATT and SNEGSKA (reference sequence). The DNA of the CDR3 is TGCAGTGCTTACAGGGGGGTGAACACTGAAGCTTTCTTT. This gives the protein CSAYRGVNTEAFF.

This clonotype was seen more than once but under ten times. The rearrangement uses TRBV20-1 and TRBJ2-7; the D gene could be TRBD1 or TRBD2 (6 bases each). Trimming removed 5 bases at V and 0 bases at J, with 11 bases between. Germline lookup yields CDR1 DFQATT and CDR2 SNEGSKA (reference sequence). The length of the CDR3 is 13 residues. The CDR3 loop is CSARRGPSYEQYF. DNA for the CDR3: TGCAGTGCTCGACGGGGGCCCTCCTACGAGCAGTACTTC.